Listed here is a single T cell receptor beta chain. Antigen specificity is unknown. The data were obtained in a study of T cell responses to AZD1222 COVID-19 vaccine. Overall study findings and caveats: Nearly half of the spike-specific TCRs reportedly recognize variant regions that carry no mutations. The donors showed a predominance of white British ancestry and of females, with possible underestimation of clonal diversity. Repertoire sampling occurred only after the peak T cell response. Among vaccine-associated CD4 TCRs, coverage spanned spike, with dominance at 160-218 and 743-854.

Sequenced by immunoSEQ multiplex PCR; TCRdb stores in-frame clones only, minus some. The sample shows 90,000 to 140,000 clones, more than 75% of them seen only once. The sequence derives from an adult in good health. The sequenced sample was peripheral blood, obtained on day 0 of AZD1222 vaccination.

CDR3 DNA sequence: TGTGCCACCAGCACCTTAGGGGTCTCCCTAACCACCGGGGAGCTGTTTTTT. It specifies CATSTLGVSLTTGELFF. This chain joins TRBV15 and TRBJ2-2; D perhaps matches TRBD1 (5 bases). Per germline, CDR1 LNHNV and CDR2 YYDKDF (reference sequence). The CDR3 covers 17 residues. V lost 4 bases and J lost 4, with 19 bases in between.